One sample yielded the 27 T cell receptor beta chains listed below, sequenced in a study of blood T cell repertoires in COVID-19. Profiling relied on immunoSEQ multiplex PCR, and the TCRdb table lists in-frame clones only, not all of them. Of nearly 110,000 clones in the sample, 65% to 80% were seen once. Sequencing used peripheral blood. The receptors here all came from a man between 65 and 79 years old with acute or convalescent COVID-19.

The rearrangement links TRBV5-1 to TRBJ1-1; TRBD1 is a possible D gene (6 bases). The V gene's germline CDR1 is SGHRS and CDR2 YFSETQ. Trimming removed 3 bases at V and 10 bases at J, with 19 bases between. This CDR3 is built from 14 residues. The DNA for the CDR3 is TGCGCCAGCAGCTCCCGGAGGCCACAGGGTGCAGCTTTCTTT. Translated, it gives CASSSRRPQGAAFF.

CDR3 loop: CSASALSSGWETQYF. The CDR3 DNA is TGCAGTGCTAGTGCGTTAAGTTCGGGATGGGAGACCCAGTACTTC. V gene TRBV20-1 combines with J gene TRBJ2-5, with D possibly matching TRBD2 (5 bases). V lost 3 bases and J 5 bases, leaving 19 bases between the germline ends. CDR1 DFQATT and CDR2 SNEGSKA come from the germline V gene (reference sequence). The CDR3 consists of 15 residues.

V usage is TRBV10-3 and J usage is TRBJ1-4, with D possibly TRBD1 on 6 matching bases. The CDR3 is made up of 17 amino acids. Trimming took 3 bases from V and 5 from J, leaving 19 bases between them. Germline V gene lookup returns CDR1 ENHRY and CDR2 SYGVKD. Here the CDR3 reads CAISDRGTGGRNEKLFF. In nucleotides, the CDR3 is TGTGCCATCAGTGACAGGGGAACAGGCGGACGGAATGAAAAACTGTTTTTT.

About this clone itself: The sample contains more than one DNA sequence encoding this CDR3. This sequence joins TRBV6-1 and TRBJ1-5; 7 bases match TRBD1. CDR3 length: 14 residues. Germline values: CDR1 MNHNS, CDR2 SASEGT. J was trimmed by 6 bases and V by 1 base; bases with no gene match: 3. The CDR3 sequence: CASSEGAGGQPQHF. In DNA, the CDR3 is TGTGCCAGCAGTGAAGGGGCAGGGGGTCAGCCCCAGCATTTT.

V and J are TRBV5-1 and TRBJ2-7, with 8 nucleotides matching TRBD1. Per the germline V gene, CDR1 is SGHRS and CDR2 is YFSETQ. The CDR3 covers 14 residues. The junction had 7 bases not matched to a gene; V was cut back by 3 bases and J by 5 bases. CDR3 sequence: CASSSGTGINEQYF. The DNA for the CDR3 is TGCGCCAGCAGCTCTGGGACAGGAATCAACGAGCAGTACTTC.

The CDR3 loop reads CASHSRGNTEAFF. Here the CDR3 DNA reads TGTGCCAGTCATTCTCGGGGGAACACTGAAGCTTTCTTT. The chain combines TRBV27 with TRBJ1-1; D gene ambiguous. Germline values: CDR1 MNHEY, CDR2 SMNVEV (reference sequence). CDR3 length: 13 residues. Trimming shortened V by 9 bases and J by 1 base, and 12 bases separated the two germline ends.

The chain uses TRBV9 and TRBJ2-2; TRBD2 matches 11 bases. Looked up from germline, CDR1 is SGDLS and CDR2 is YYNGEE. V shed 0 bases and J 5 bases; nucleotides not matched to a gene: 3. CDR3 size: 16 residues. The CDR3 DNA is TGTGCCAGCAGCGTAGTGCTAGCGGGGGGAACCGGGGAGCTGTTTTTT. This encodes CASSVVLAGGTGELFF.

This chain links TRBV19 with TRBJ2-5; no definite D call. CDR1 is LNHDA and CDR2 is SQIVND in the germline V gene (reference sequence). The CDR3 contains 13 residues. Between the trimmed V and J ends, which lost 1 base and 1 base, there was a span of 4 bases. CDR3 sequence: CASSIGAQETQYF. In DNA form, the CDR3 reads TGTGCCAGTAGTATAGGGGCCCAAGAGACCCAGTACTTC.

The chain links TRBV6-5 to TRBJ2-2, with a weak D call TRBD2 (5 bases). CDR3 length: 14 amino acids. Trimming cost V 4 bases and J 5 bases, with 11 bases left between them. Germline loops: CDR1 MNHEY, CDR2 SVGAGI. DNA for the CDR3: TGTGCCAGCAGTTTTTATGGAGGAACCGGGGAGCTGTTTTTT. Translated: CASSFYGGTGELFF.

The gene calls are TRBV6-5 and TRBJ1-2; TRBD1 agrees at 7 bases. CDR1 and CDR2 from the germline V gene are MNHEY and SVGAGI. The CDR3 loop spans 12 amino acids. V lost 10 bases and J lost 4; bases outside the gene matches: 6. Here the CDR3 reads CATSGTAYGYTF. The CDR3, as DNA: TGTGCCACCTCCGGGACAGCCTATGGCTACACCTTC.

The chain uses TRBV5-4 and TRBJ2-1; D is ambiguous. Germline CDR1 SGHNT, CDR2 YYREEE (reference sequence). The CDR3 runs to 12 residues. Trimming took off 4 bases at V and 5 bases at J, with 7 bases between the two ends. The CDR3 loop is CASSNSNNEQFF. DNA of the CDR3: TGTGCCAGCAGCAATAGCAACAATGAGCAGTTCTTC.

The chain links TRBV19 to TRBJ1-2; tentatively, D is TRBD1 (6 bases). The germline CDR1 and CDR2 sequences are LNHDA and SQIVND (reference sequence). The CDR3 loop spans 14 amino acids. Trimming shortened V by 2 bases and J by 4 bases, and 11 bases separated the two germline ends. CDR3 DNA: TGTGCCAGTAGTATAAACGACAGGAGCTATGGCTACACCTTC. Translating it yields CASSINDRSYGYTF.

V is TRBV6-1 and J is TRBJ1-5; TRBD1 aligns across 9 bases. The V and J ends lost 4 bases and 2 bases, in that order; junction bases with no gene match: 9. Looked up from germline, CDR1 is MNHNS and CDR2 is SASEGT. This CDR3 comprises 17 residues. The CDR3 DNA follows: TGTGCCAGCAGTGGAGAACAGGGGGCAAGGGGCAATCAGCCCCAGCATTTT. It yields the protein CASSGEQGARGNQPQHF.

There are a few counts of this clone. This chain joins TRBV11-3 and TRBJ2-3, with 8 bases matching TRBD2. CDR3 length: 16 amino acids. Trimming removed 5 bases from V and 11 bases from J; junction bases left unmatched: 18. Per the germline V gene, CDR1 is SGHNT and CDR2 is YENEEA. The CDR3 protein is CASSPLGVAGPREQYF. The CDR3 nucleotides read TGTGCCAGCAGCCCTCTCGGGGTAGCGGGGCCCAGGGAGCAGTATTTT.

The chain carries TRBV19 and TRBJ2-5; possibly TRBD1 for D (5 bases). CDR3 length: 14 residues. V was shortened by 3 bases and J by 1 base, with 9 bases between the two germline ends. CDR1 is LNHDA and CDR2 is SQIVND in the germline V gene (reference sequence). CDR3 bases: TGTGCCAGTAGTATGTCAGGGTCCCAAGAGACCCAGTACTTC. It translates to CASSMSGSQETQYF.

J is TRBJ2-1 and V is TRBV4-3; 7 nucleotides match TRBD2. The CDR3 is 16 amino acids. Trimming took 0 bases from V and 0 from J; bases not matched to a gene: 2. CDR1 is LGHNA and CDR2 is YSLEER in the germline V gene. The CDR3 region is CASSQEGGSSYNEQFF. CDR3 in DNA: TGCGCCAGCAGCCAAGAGGGGGGGAGCTCCTACAATGAGCAGTTCTTC.

V and J are TRBV3-1 (or the pseudogene TRBV3-2) and TRBJ1-3; D gene uncertain. Germline V gene sequence: CDR1 LGHDT, CDR2 YNNKEL (reference sequence). Trimming took off 8 bases at V and 7 bases at J, with 6 bases between the two ends. This CDR3 region has 10 residues. The CDR3 sequence: CASGGNTIYF. CDR3 nucleotide sequence: TGTGCCAGCGGCGGGAACACCATATATTTT.

This chain uses TRBV7-3 with TRBJ2-3, with unresolved D. The CDR3 runs to 13 residues. From germline, CDR1 is SGHTA and CDR2 FQGTGA. V lost 2 bases to trimming and J lost 1 base, with 4 bases between them. CDR3 amino acids: CASSLPGTDTQYF. CDR3 nucleotide sequence: TGTGCCAGCAGCTTACCCGGCACAGATACGCAGTATTTT.

The genes are TRBV11-2 and TRBJ1-1; 8 bases line up with TRBD1. V dropped 5 bases and J dropped 5; count of bases not matched to a gene: 7. The CDR3 contains 14 residues. Germline V gives CDR1 SGHAT, CDR2 FQNNGV. CDR3 residues: CASSTRTGLTEAFF. CDR3 nucleotides: TGTGCCAGCAGCACCCGGACAGGGCTAACTGAAGCTTTCTTT.

The chain combines TRBV28 with TRBJ1-5; a possible D gene is TRBD1 (6 bases). The CDR3 sequence is 16 residues long. Per the germline V gene, CDR1 is MDHEN and CDR2 is SYDVKM. V lost 6 bases and J lost 0, with 15 bases in between. CDR3 loop: CASSQQGPNSNQPQHF. CDR3 sequence (DNA): TGTGCCAGCAGCCAACAGGGTCCTAATAGCAATCAGCCCCAGCATTTT.

The chain is built from TRBV5-1 and TRBJ1-1; a possible D gene is TRBD1 (6 bases). Germline V gene lookup returns CDR1 SGHRS and CDR2 YFSETQ. Between the trimmed V and J ends, which lost 4 bases and 3 bases, there was a span of 10 bases. CDR3 length equals 13 residues. CDR3 region: CASSVGQDTEAFF. CDR3 sequence (DNA): TGCGCCAGCAGCGTGGGACAAGACACTGAAGCTTTCTTT.

There are a few counts of this clone. The chain uses TRBV29-1 and TRBJ1-1; possible D gene TRBD1, 6 bases. The CDR3 runs to 17 residues. Per germline, CDR1 SQVTM and CDR2 ANQGSEA. The V end was cut by 5 bases, the J end by 1 base, with 23 bases between. CDR3 nucleotide sequence: TGCAGCGTTTCCCACCACCCGACTACAGGGCGGAACACTGAAGCTTTCTTT. Residues: CSVSHHPTTGRNTEAFF. Together with reference TRBV29-1 and TRBJ1-1, the CDR3 gives the full variable domain: SAVISQKPSRDICQRGTSLTIQCQVDSQVTMMFWYRQQPGQSLTLIATANQGSEATYESGFVIDKFPISRPNLTFSTLTVSNMSPEDSSIYLCSVSHHPTTGRNTEAFFGQGTRLTVV.

The V and J genes are TRBV18 and TRBJ1-1, with TRBD1 matching over 7 bases. Germline V gene data show CDR1 as KGHSH and CDR2 as LQKENI. The length of the CDR3 is 16 residues. V was clipped by 6 bases and J by 4 bases; unmatched bases: 14. The CDR3 here is CASSPSQGQAATEAFF. CDR3 sequence (DNA): TGTGCCAGCTCTCCATCACAGGGGCAGGCCGCCACTGAAGCTTTCTTT. Variable domain in full (rest from reference TRBV18 and TRBJ1-1): NAGVMQNPRHLVRRRGQEARLRCSPMKGHSHVYWYRQLPEEGLKFMVYLQKENIIDESGMPKERFSAEFPKEGPSILRIQQVVRGDSAAYFCASSPSQGQAATEAFFGQGTRLTVV.

This CDR3 is CASSPGQPSKRDTEAFF. In nucleotides, the CDR3 is TGCGCCAGCAGCCCGGGACAGCCCTCCAAGAGGGACACTGAAGCTTTCTTT. The rearrangement joins TRBV5-1 to TRBJ1-1; 7 bases are shared with TRBD1. The J segment lost 3 bases and the V segment lost 4 bases, leaving 15 bases of the junction unmatched. CDR1 is SGHRS and CDR2 is YFSETQ in the germline V gene. This CDR3 contains 17 residues.

The chain carries TRBV5-6 and TRBJ1-1; 10 positions agree with TRBD1. CDR3 length: 15 residues. V was pared by 0 bases and J by 5 bases, with 4 bases of the junction left unmatched. Germline CDR1 and CDR2: SGHDT and YYEEEE. The CDR3 spells CASSLEGTGETEAFF. The CDR3 DNA is TGTGCCAGCAGCTTGGAGGGGACAGGGGAGACTGAAGCTTTCTTT.

This clone has a handful of counts. The V call is TRBV9, the J call TRBJ2-7, with D hard to call. Germline CDR1 is SGDLS and CDR2 is YYNGEE. This CDR3 is 14 amino acids long. V was cut by 0 bases and J by 2 bases, with 9 bases left in between. The CDR3 DNA is TGTGCCAGCAGCGTAGCTGTTGGAGCCTACGAGCAGTACTTC. Amino acid sequence: CASSVAVGAYEQYF.

Comment on this clone: The sample holds other DNA sequences that translate to the same CDR3. The chain uses TRBV7-3 and TRBJ2-2, with D tentatively TRBD1 (6 bases). V lost 3 bases and J 8 bases, leaving 13 bases between the germline ends. From germline, CDR1 is SGHTA and CDR2 FQGTGA. The CDR3 runs to 14 residues. Here the CDR3 reads CASSLGQHTGELFF. The CDR3 coding sequence is TGTGCCAGCAGCTTGGGACAACATACTGGGGAGCTGTTTTTT.